The source of this T cell receptor (beta chain) is a study of B cell selection in AIRE deficiency. General observations from the study: Of more than 3,000 shared Treg TCRbeta sequences, 30% to 35% were healthy-only, just under 9.5% patient-only. Patient Tconv cells held about 31% of Treg sequences shared by healthy donors. Shorter CDR3s marked shared Treg sequences, biased toward few non-templated insertions.

In the case of this clone: Its specificity is unknown.

The sorted conventional CD4 T cells were gated as CD4+CD127+. Original analysis: Pooled conventional T cells gave 95,000 to 110,000 patient and approximately 1.3x10^5 donor TCRbeta sequences. TCRdb's table, derived via immunoSEQ multiplex PCR, lists solely in-frame clones and lacks some. V and J calls and clone size follow that table, whereas D and trimming were derived from the DNA. This table has fewer than 30,000 clones, 95% to 97% appearing once. Sequenced input: conventional CD4+ T cells sorted from PBMCs. This clonotype was obtained from a human donor with AIRE deficiency.

Here the CDR3 DNA reads TGTGCCAGCAGCTCAACGAAGAACACCGGGGAGCTGTTTTTT. It yields the protein CASSSTKNTGELFF. This chain links TRBV5-6 with TRBJ2-2; the D is unclear. This CDR3 has 14 amino acids. The germline gives CDR1 SGHDT, CDR2 YYEEEE. With 3 bases removed from V and 1 base from J, the gap between germline ends came to 7 bases.